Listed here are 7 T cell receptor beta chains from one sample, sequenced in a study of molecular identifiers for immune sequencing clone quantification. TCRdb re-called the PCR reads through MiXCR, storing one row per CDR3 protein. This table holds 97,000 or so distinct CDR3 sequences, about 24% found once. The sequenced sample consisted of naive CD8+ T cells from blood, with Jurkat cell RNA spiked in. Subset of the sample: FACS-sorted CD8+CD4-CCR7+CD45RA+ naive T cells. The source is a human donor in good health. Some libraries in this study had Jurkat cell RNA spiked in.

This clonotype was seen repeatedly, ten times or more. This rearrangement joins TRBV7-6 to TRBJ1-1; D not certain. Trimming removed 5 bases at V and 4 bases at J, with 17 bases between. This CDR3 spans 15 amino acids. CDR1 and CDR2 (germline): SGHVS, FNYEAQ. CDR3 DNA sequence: TGTGCCAGCAGCCCAAGGGAGGCGCTAGGCACTGAAGCTTTCTTT. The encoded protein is CASSPREALGTEAFF.

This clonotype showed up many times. In DNA, the CDR3 is TGCGCCAGCAGCCTGGACAGGGCGTCGGCCTACGAGCAGTACTTC. As protein: CASSLDRASAYEQYF. The chain links TRBV4-3 to TRBJ2-7; 8 nucleotides match TRBD1. The CDR3 contains 15 residues. Germline CDR1 LGHNA, CDR2 YSLEER. After removal of 4 bases from V and 2 bases from J, the junction contained 7 bases not matched to a gene.

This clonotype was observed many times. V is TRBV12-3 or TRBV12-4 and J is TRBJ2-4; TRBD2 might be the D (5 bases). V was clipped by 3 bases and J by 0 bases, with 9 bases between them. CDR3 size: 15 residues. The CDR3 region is CASSFEGLAKNIQYF. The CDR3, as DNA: TGTGCCAGCAGTTTCGAGGGATTAGCCAAAAACATTCAGTACTTC.

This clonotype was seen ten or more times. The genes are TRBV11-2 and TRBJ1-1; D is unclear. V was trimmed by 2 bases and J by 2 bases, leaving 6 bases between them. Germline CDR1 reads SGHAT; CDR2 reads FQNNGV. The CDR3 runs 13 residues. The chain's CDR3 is CASSLYSNTEAFF. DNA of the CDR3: TGTGCCAGCAGCTTATACAGTAACACTGAAGCTTTCTTT.

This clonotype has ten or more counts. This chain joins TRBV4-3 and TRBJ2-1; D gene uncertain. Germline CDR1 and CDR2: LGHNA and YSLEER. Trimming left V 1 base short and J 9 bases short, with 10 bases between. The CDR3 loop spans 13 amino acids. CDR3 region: CASSQAQFGEQFF. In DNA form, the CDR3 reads TGCGCCAGCAGCCAAGCTCAGTTCGGTGAGCAGTTCTTC.

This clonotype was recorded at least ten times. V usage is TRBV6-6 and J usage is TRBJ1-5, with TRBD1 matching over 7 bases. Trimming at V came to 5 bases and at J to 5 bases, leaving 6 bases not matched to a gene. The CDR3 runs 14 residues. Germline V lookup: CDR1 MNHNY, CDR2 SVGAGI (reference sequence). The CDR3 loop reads CASSTTGLHQPQHF. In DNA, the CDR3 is TGTGCCAGCAGTACGACAGGGTTACATCAGCCCCAGCATTTT.

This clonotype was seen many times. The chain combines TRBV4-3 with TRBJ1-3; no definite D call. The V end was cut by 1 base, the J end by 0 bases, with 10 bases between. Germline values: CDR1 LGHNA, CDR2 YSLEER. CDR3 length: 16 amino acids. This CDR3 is CASSQGRSHSGNTIYF. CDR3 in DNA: TGCGCCAGCAGCCAAGGTCGGAGCCACTCTGGAAACACCATATATTTT.